This entry features one TCR beta chain sequence. The junction shows a germline mismatch at one end, possibly a read error. This record belongs to a study of CDR3 diversity in severe acne. CDR3 size: 12 residues. Germline values: CDR1 SGHTA, CDR2 FQGNSA. TCRdb re-called the PCR reads through MiXCR, storing one row per CDR3 protein. The sample yields roughly 81,000 distinct CDR3 sequences, about 48% seen once. This TCR was sampled from a male donor in good health, serving as a control. The chain has TRBV7-2 and TRBJ2-7; D unresolved. The sample comprised blood. This CDR3 is CASSFATYGQYF. The CDR3 DNA reads as TGTGCCAGCAGCTTTGCTACCTACGGGCAGTACTTC.